These T cell receptor beta chains were read from a single sample in a study of blood T cell repertoires in COVID-19. Clones were sequenced by immunoSEQ multiplex PCR, and TCRdb holds only the in-frame ones, with some missing. The repertoire holds 140,000 to 150,000 clones, with approximately 78% as singletons. The sample consisted of PBMCs or T cells enriched from blood (not recorded which). The receptors originated from a woman in her 50s who had recovered from COVID-19. The CDR3 runs from the conserved cysteine through the conserved F or W. The D gene is left open where the match is weak. Clone size, where shown, is once, few, many, or a class for clones that have expanded.

clone size: .; V gene: TRBV5-5; J gene: TRBJ2-7; D gene: .; CDR3 protein: CASSQMRTRTYEQYF; CDR3 DNA: TGTGCCAGCAGTCAAATGAGGACACGGACCTACGAGCAGTACTTC
clone size: .; V gene: TRBV7-6; J gene: TRBJ1-1; D gene: TRBD1; CDR3 protein: CASSLWDSSKDTEAFF; CDR3 DNA: TGTGCCAGCAGCTTATGGGACAGCTCGAAAGACACTGAAGCTTTCTTT
clone size: .; V gene: TRBV28; J gene: TRBJ1-2; D gene: TRBD1; CDR3 protein: CASSKTGGWDGYTF; CDR3 DNA: TGTGCCAGCAGTAAGACAGGGGGCTGGGATGGCTACACCTTC
clone size: .; V gene: TRBV10-3; J gene: TRBJ1-2; D gene: TRBD1; CDR3 protein: CAISEGQGFANYGYTF; CDR3 DNA: TGTGCCATCAGTGAGGGACAGGGCTTCGCCAACTATGGCTACACCTTC
clone size: .; V gene: TRBV10-3; J gene: TRBJ1-6; D gene: TRBD1; CDR3 protein: CAISRTGGNSPLHF; CDR3 DNA: TGTGCCATCAGCCGGACAGGGGGGAATTCACCCCTCCACTTT
clone size: .; V gene: TRBV4-1; J gene: TRBJ1-5; D gene: .; CDR3 protein: CASSQEWSGAQPQHF; CDR3 DNA: TGCGCCAGCAGCCAAGAGTGGTCAGGGGCTCAGCCCCAGCATTTT
clone size: .; V gene: TRBV27; J gene: TRBJ2-1; D gene: TRBD2; CDR3 protein: CASSRTSHVYNEQFF; CDR3 DNA: TGTGCCAGCAGTAGGACTAGCCATGTCTACAATGAGCAGTTCTTC
clone size: few; V gene: TRBV30; J gene: TRBJ1-5; D gene: TRBD1; CDR3 protein: CAWSVDRDQPQHF; CDR3 DNA: TGTGCCTGGAGTGTAGACAGGGATCAGCCCCAGCATTTT
clone size: .; V gene: TRBV5-5; J gene: TRBJ1-5; D gene: .; CDR3 protein: CASSSGRGGQPQHF; CDR3 DNA: TGTGCCAGCAGTTCGGGCCGAGGAGGACAGCCCCAGCATTTT
clone size: .; V gene: TRBV28; J gene: TRBJ1-4; D gene: .; CDR3 protein: CASSTKGRGIEKLFF; CDR3 DNA: TGTGCCAGCAGTACTAAGGGTAGGGGAATTGAAAAACTGTTTTTT
clone size: .; V gene: TRBV27; J gene: TRBJ2-2; D gene: TRBD1; CDR3 protein: CASSTRQGRIPGELFF; CDR3 DNA: TGTGCCAGCAGTACCCGACAGGGACGTATTCCCGGGGAGCTGTTTTTT
clone size: .; V gene: TRBV27; J gene: TRBJ2-1; D gene: .; CDR3 protein: CASSFGQNNEQFF; CDR3 DNA: TGTGCCAGCAGTTTTGGGCAGAACAATGAGCAGTTCTTC
clone size: .; V gene: TRBV6-4; J gene: TRBJ2-1; D gene: TRBD2; CDR3 protein: CASSDGLAGSDEQFF; CDR3 DNA: TGTGCCAGCAGTGACGGGCTAGCGGGGTCAGATGAGCAGTTCTTC
clone size: .; V gene: TRBV6-2/TRBV6-3; J gene: TRBJ1-6; D gene: .; CDR3 protein: CASSYAAVKSPLHF; CDR3 DNA: TGTGCCAGCAGTTACGCGGCAGTTAAATCACCCCTCCACTTT
clone size: few; V gene: TRBV9; J gene: TRBJ2-3; D gene: TRBD2; CDR3 protein: CASSVGGTRMETQYF; CDR3 DNA: TGTGCCAGCAGCGTAGGTGGGACTAGAATGGAGACGCAGTATTTT
clone size: once; V gene: TRBV7-3; J gene: TRBJ1-2; D gene: TRBD1; CDR3 protein: CASSAGQGRDYTF; CDR3 DNA: TGTGCCAGCAGCGCTGGACAGGGTCGGGACTACACCTTC
clone size: once; V gene: TRBV18; J gene: TRBJ1-2; D gene: .; CDR3 protein: CASSPQTGYNYGYTF; CDR3 DNA: TGTGCCAGCTCACCACAAACAGGCTACAACTATGGCTACACCTTC
clone size: .; V gene: TRBV28; J gene: TRBJ1-4; D gene: .; CDR3 protein: CASSLVGATSEKLFF; CDR3 DNA: TGTGCCAGCAGTTTAGTAGGGGCCACCAGTGAAAAACTGTTTTTT
clone size: .; V gene: TRBV19; J gene: TRBJ1-1; D gene: .; CDR3 protein: CASSTSYTEAFF; CDR3 DNA: TGTGCCAGTAGTACAAGCTACACTGAAGCTTTCTTT
clone size: .; V gene: TRBV29-1; J gene: TRBJ2-3; D gene: TRBD2; CDR3 protein: CSVEVRAGGTDTQYF; CDR3 DNA: TGCAGCGTTGAAGTCAGGGCGGGGGGCACAGATACGCAGTATTTT
clone size: .; V gene: TRBV7-3; J gene: TRBJ2-3; D gene: TRBD2; CDR3 protein: CASSLMQRGAGDTQYF; CDR3 DNA: TGTGCCAGCAGCTTAATGCAGCGGGGGGCCGGAGATACGCAGTATTTT
clone size: many; V gene: TRBV7-9; J gene: TRBJ1-5; D gene: TRBD1; CDR3 protein: CASSPVQGDRDGQPQHF; CDR3 DNA: TGTGCCAGCAGCCCGGTCCAGGGGGACAGGGACGGTCAGCCCCAGCATTTT
clone size: .; V gene: TRBV2; J gene: TRBJ1-3; D gene: .; CDR3 protein: CASSDRNGNTIYF; CDR3 DNA: TGTGCCAGCAGTGACAGGAATGGAAACACCATATATTTT
clone size: .; V gene: TRBV6-5; J gene: TRBJ2-3; D gene: TRBD1; CDR3 protein: CASSTPGQGPDTQYF; CDR3 DNA: TGTGCCAGCAGTACACCGGGACAGGGGCCAGATACGCAGTATTTT
clone size: .; V gene: TRBV11-2; J gene: TRBJ2-3; D gene: .; CDR3 protein: CASNSGGQDTQYF; CDR3 DNA: TGTGCCAGCAACTCGGGGGGCCAAGATACGCAGTATTTT
clone size: .; V gene: TRBV10-2; J gene: TRBJ2-5; D gene: .; CDR3 protein: CASSALAFQETQYF; CDR3 DNA: TGCGCCAGCAGTGCTCTAGCCTTCCAAGAGACCCAGTACTTC
clone size: .; V gene: TRBV2; J gene: TRBJ2-5; D gene: TRBD2; CDR3 protein: CASSEKRGAQETQYF; CDR3 DNA: TGTGCCAGCAGTGAAAAGCGGGGGGCCCAGGAGACCCAGTACTTC
clone size: few; V gene: TRBV7-3; J gene: TRBJ2-6; D gene: .; CDR3 protein: CASSLDSTSGANVLTF; CDR3 DNA: TGTGCCAGCAGCTTAGACTCGACCTCTGGGGCCAACGTCCTGACTTTC
clone size: few; V gene: TRBV13; J gene: TRBJ1-6; D gene: TRBD1; CDR3 protein: CASRTDRGSYNSPLHF; CDR3 DNA: TGTGCCAGCAGGACGGACAGGGGCTCCTATAATTCACCCCTCCACTTT
clone size: .; V gene: TRBV5-1; J gene: TRBJ1-5; D gene: .; CDR3 protein: CASSELPGDQPQHF; CDR3 DNA: TGCGCCAGCAGCGAACTCCCCGGGGATCAGCCCCAGCATTTT
clone size: few; V gene: TRBV7-9; J gene: TRBJ1-5; D gene: .; CDR3 protein: CASSSTTGGGGSNQPQHF; CDR3 DNA: TGTGCCAGCAGCTCAACTACCGGCGGGGGGGGGAGCAATCAGCCCCAGCATTTT
clone size: .; V gene: TRBV2; J gene: TRBJ1-2; D gene: TRBD1; CDR3 protein: CATPRTGGESLYGYTF; CDR3 DNA: TGTGCCACCCCAAGGACAGGGGGCGAGTCCCTTTATGGCTACACCTTC
clone size: .; V gene: TRBV11-3; J gene: TRBJ2-1; D gene: .; CDR3 protein: CASSLARYNEQFF; CDR3 DNA: TGTGCCAGCAGCTTAGCTAGGTACAATGAGCAGTTCTTC
clone size: .; V gene: TRBV11-3; J gene: TRBJ2-2; D gene: TRBD2; CDR3 protein: CASSLQLAGGPTGELFF; CDR3 DNA: TGTGCCAGCAGCTTACAACTAGCGGGGGGACCCACCGGGGAGCTGTTTTTT
clone size: .; V gene: TRBV19; J gene: TRBJ2-2; D gene: TRBD1; CDR3 protein: CASHNSDRDVSTGELFF; CDR3 DNA: TGTGCCAGCCATAACTCAGACAGGGATGTCTCCACCGGGGAGCTGTTTTTT
clone size: once; V gene: TRBV24-1; J gene: TRBJ2-1; D gene: TRBD1; CDR3 protein: CATSAPGQVGDEQFF; CDR3 DNA: TGTGCCACCAGTGCTCCGGGACAGGTAGGGGATGAGCAGTTCTTC
clone size: .; V gene: TRBV10-3; J gene: TRBJ2-7; D gene: .; CDR3 protein: CATNRPPPGGDEQYF; CDR3 DNA: TGTGCCACCAACCGACCACCTCCGGGCGGGGACGAGCAGTACTTC
clone size: few; V gene: TRBV5-6; J gene: TRBJ1-2; D gene: .; CDR3 protein: CASSHRTDYGYTF; CDR3 DNA: TGTGCCAGCAGCCACAGGACGGACTATGGCTACACCTTC
clone size: .; V gene: TRBV18; J gene: TRBJ1-6; D gene: .; CDR3 protein: CASSPPGDSPLHF; CDR3 DNA: TGTGCCAGCTCACCACCGGGAGATTCACCCCTCCACTTT
clone size: .; V gene: TRBV29-1; J gene: TRBJ2-3; D gene: TRBD2; CDR3 protein: CSVGPSGGKFDTQYF; CDR3 DNA: TGCAGCGTTGGGCCTAGCGGGGGGAAATTCGATACGCAGTATTTT
clone size: .; V gene: TRBV2; J gene: TRBJ1-3; D gene: .; CDR3 protein: CASSAESGGNTIYF; CDR3 DNA: TGTGCCAGCAGTGCGGAGTCGGGAGGGAACACCATATATTTT
clone size: .; V gene: TRBV27; J gene: TRBJ1-5; D gene: TRBD1; CDR3 protein: CASSPWGDSSNQPQHF; CDR3 DNA: TGTGCCAGCAGTCCCTGGGGGGACAGTTCCAATCAGCCCCAGCATTTT
clone size: once; V gene: TRBV29-1; J gene: TRBJ2-1; D gene: TRBD2; CDR3 protein: CSVEGGGLSSYNEQFF; CDR3 DNA: TGCAGCGTTGAAGGCGGGGGGTTAAGCTCCTACAATGAGCAGTTCTTC
clone size: .; V gene: TRBV7-9; J gene: TRBJ1-1; D gene: .; CDR3 protein: CASSLGGAEAFF; CDR3 DNA: TGTGCCAGCAGCTTAGGGGGGGCTGAAGCTTTCTTT
clone size: .; V gene: TRBV12-3/TRBV12-4; J gene: TRBJ1-1; D gene: .; CDR3 protein: CASSLWGGIAFF; CDR3 DNA: TGTGCCAGCAGTTTGTGGGGGGGTATAGCTTTCTTT
clone size: .; V gene: TRBV11-2; J gene: TRBJ2-1; D gene: TRBD2; CDR3 protein: CASSLGTSGSNEQFF; CDR3 DNA: TGTGCCAGCAGCTTAGGGACTAGCGGGTCGAATGAGCAGTTCTTC
clone size: .; V gene: TRBV29-1; J gene: TRBJ1-1; D gene: .; CDR3 protein: CSVEGGQVTEAFF; CDR3 DNA: TGCAGCGTTGAAGGCGGCCAAGTCACTGAAGCTTTCTTT
clone size: .; V gene: TRBV5-4; J gene: TRBJ2-7; D gene: .; CDR3 protein: CASSPGGYEQYF; CDR3 DNA: TGTGCCAGCAGCCCCGGCGGGTACGAGCAGTACTTC
clone size: .; V gene: TRBV5-6; J gene: TRBJ1-2; D gene: .; CDR3 protein: CASSRTPTYGYTF; CDR3 DNA: TGTGCCAGCAGCCGGACACCTACATATGGCTACACCTTC
clone size: .; V gene: TRBV5-1; J gene: TRBJ2-5; D gene: TRBD1; CDR3 protein: CASSFGQGGETQYF; CDR3 DNA: TGCGCCAGCAGCTTCGGACAGGGCGGCGAGACCCAGTACTTC
clone size: .; V gene: TRBV20-1; J gene: TRBJ1-5; D gene: .; CDR3 protein: CSASRAGSQPQHF; CDR3 DNA: TGCAGTGCTAGTAGGGCAGGGTCACAGCCCCAGCATTTT
clone size: .; V gene: TRBV2; J gene: TRBJ1-4; D gene: .; CDR3 protein: CASRRVNEKLFF; CDR3 DNA: TGTGCCAGCAGGCGGGTAAATGAAAAACTGTTTTTT